This TCR beta chain was documented in a study of OX40 agonist ivuxolimab in advanced cancers. TCRdb keeps only in-frame clones here, not all; method: immunoSEQ multiplex PCR. The sample yields 65,000 to 85,000 clones, 80% to 95% seen once. V lost 2 bases to trimming and J lost 4 bases; unmatched junction nucleotides: 15. The CDR3 length is 18 residues. The V gene's germline CDR1 is KGHSH and CDR2 LQKENI. This clonotype originated in an adult with an advanced solid tumor such as melanoma, head and neck, liver or kidney cancer. The sample here was CD4+ or CD8+ T cells sorted from blood, taken in a trial of the OX40 agonist ivuxolimab. J is TRBJ1-1 and V is TRBV18; 8 bases are a match to TRBD1. CDR3 region: CASSPTPSGGGGGTEAFF. CDR3 nucleotide sequence: TGTGCCAGCTCACCAACCCCATCAGGGGGCGGAGGGGGCACTGAAGCTTTCTTT.